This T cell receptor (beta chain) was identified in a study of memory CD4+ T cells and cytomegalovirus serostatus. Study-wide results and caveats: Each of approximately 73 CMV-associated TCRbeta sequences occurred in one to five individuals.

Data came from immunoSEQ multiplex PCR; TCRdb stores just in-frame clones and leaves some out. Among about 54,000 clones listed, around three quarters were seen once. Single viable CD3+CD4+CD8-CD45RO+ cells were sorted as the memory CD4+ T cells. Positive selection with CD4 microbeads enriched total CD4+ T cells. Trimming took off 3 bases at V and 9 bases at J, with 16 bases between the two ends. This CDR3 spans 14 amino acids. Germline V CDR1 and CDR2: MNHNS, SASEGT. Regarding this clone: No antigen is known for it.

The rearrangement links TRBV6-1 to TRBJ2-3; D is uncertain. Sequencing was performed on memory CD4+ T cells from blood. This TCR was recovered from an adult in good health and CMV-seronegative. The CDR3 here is CASSDRFSVMTQYF. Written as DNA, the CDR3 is TGTGCCAGCAGTGACCGCTTTTCGGTGATGACGCAGTATTTT.